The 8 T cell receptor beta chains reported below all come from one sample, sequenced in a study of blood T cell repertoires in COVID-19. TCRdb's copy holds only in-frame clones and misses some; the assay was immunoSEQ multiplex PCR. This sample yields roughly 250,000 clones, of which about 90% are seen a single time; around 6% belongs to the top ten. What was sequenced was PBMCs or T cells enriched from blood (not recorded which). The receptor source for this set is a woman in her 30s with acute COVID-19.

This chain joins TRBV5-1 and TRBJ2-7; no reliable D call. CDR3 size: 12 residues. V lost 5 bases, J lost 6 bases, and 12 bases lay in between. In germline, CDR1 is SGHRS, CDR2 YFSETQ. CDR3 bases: TGCGCCAGCAGTCGCACTCCTGCCGAGCAGTACTTC. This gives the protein CASSRTPAEQYF.

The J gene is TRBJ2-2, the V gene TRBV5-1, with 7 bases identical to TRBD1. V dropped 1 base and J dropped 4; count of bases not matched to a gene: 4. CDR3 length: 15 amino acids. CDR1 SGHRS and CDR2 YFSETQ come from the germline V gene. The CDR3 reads CASSLSAGGTGELFF. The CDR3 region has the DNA TGCGCCAGCAGCTTGTCGGCAGGGGGCACCGGGGAGCTGTTTTTT.

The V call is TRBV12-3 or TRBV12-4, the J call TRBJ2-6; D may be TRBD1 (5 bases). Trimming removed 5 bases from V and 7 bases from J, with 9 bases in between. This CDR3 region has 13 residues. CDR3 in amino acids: CASSPGSANVLTF. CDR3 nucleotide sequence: TGTGCCAGCAGTCCAGGGTCCGCCAACGTCCTGACTTTC.

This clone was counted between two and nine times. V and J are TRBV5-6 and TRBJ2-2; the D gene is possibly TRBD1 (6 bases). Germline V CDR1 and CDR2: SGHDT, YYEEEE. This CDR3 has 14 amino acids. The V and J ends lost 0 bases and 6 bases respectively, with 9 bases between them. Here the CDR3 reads CASSLAPGAGELFF. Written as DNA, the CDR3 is TGTGCCAGCAGCTTGGCCCCAGGGGCCGGGGAGCTGTTTTTT.

CDR3 coding DNA: TGCGCCAGCAGCTCCGGGACTAGCGAGCAGACCCAGTACTTC. It is translated as CASSSGTSEQTQYF. The chain carries TRBV4-1 and TRBJ2-5; 10 nucleotides match TRBD2. The J segment lost 6 bases and the V segment lost 5 bases, leaving 6 bases of the junction unmatched. Germline assignment: CDR1 MGHRA and CDR2 YSYEKL. The CDR3 runs 14 residues.

The CDR3 loop is CASSVDSTSSYEQYF. The DNA of the CDR3 is TGTGCCAGTAGTGTCGACAGCACCTCCTCCTACGAGCAGTACTTC. The rearrangement links TRBV19 to TRBJ2-7; the D gene is possibly TRBD1 (5 bases). V lost 5 bases and J lost 0, with 14 bases in between. The V gene's germline CDR1 is LNHDA and CDR2 SQIVND (reference sequence). This CDR3 region has 15 residues.

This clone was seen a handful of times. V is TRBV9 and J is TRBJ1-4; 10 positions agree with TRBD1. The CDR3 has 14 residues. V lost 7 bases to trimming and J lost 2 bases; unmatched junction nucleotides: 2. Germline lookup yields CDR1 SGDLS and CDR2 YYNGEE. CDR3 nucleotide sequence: TGTGCCAGCGGACAGGGGGTTACTAATGAAAAACTGTTTTTT. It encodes CASGQGVTNEKLFF.

This CDR3 is CASSPAEHYGYTF. The CDR3 DNA follows: TGTGCCAGCAGCCCGGCGGAGCACTATGGCTACACCTTC. V and J are TRBV7-9 and TRBJ1-2; D unresolved. Germline V gene sequence: CDR1 SEHNR, CDR2 FQNEAQ (reference sequence). With 5 bases removed from V and 3 bases from J, the gap between germline ends came to 10 bases. The CDR3 loop spans 13 amino acids.